Presented here are 17 T cell receptor beta chains from one specimen sequenced in a study of blood T cell repertoires in COVID-19. Sequenced by immunoSEQ multiplex PCR; TCRdb stores in-frame clones only, minus some. The data hold 100,000 to 150,000 clones, with 85% observed a single time. Sequencing was carried out using peripheral blood. All receptors come from an elderly woman with acute or convalescent COVID-19.

The rearrangement joins TRBV7-9 to TRBJ2-3; TRBD2 aligns across 8 bases. The CDR3 extends over 15 amino acids. Germline loops: CDR1 SEHNR, CDR2 FQNEAQ (reference sequence). J gave up 4 bases and V 8 bases, and 11 bases lay outside the gene matches. CDR3 nucleotide sequence: TGTGCCAGCGGTCCTAGCGGGTGGGGTTCAGATACGCAGTATTTT. Encoded protein: CASGPSGWGSDTQYF.

The rearrangement uses TRBV27 and TRBJ1-5; 8 bases line up with TRBD1. The CDR3 contains 14 residues. V trimming: 8 bases; J trimming: 1 base; junction bases outside the gene matches: 4. The germline V gene has CDR1 MNHEY and CDR2 SMNVEV (reference sequence). The CDR3 reads CASSRTGSNQPQHF. DNA of the CDR3: TGTGCCAGCTCCCGGACAGGGAGCAATCAGCCCCAGCATTTT.

The V and J genes are TRBV28 and TRBJ1-2; D possibly corresponds to TRBD1 (5 bases). The germline CDR1 and CDR2 sequences are MDHEN and SYDVKM. V lost 3 bases to trimming and J lost 7 bases, with 15 bases between them. CDR3 length equals 14 residues. The CDR3 DNA reads as TGTGCCAGCAGTTTGGGCAGGGAACGACGTGGCTACACCTTC. It yields the protein CASSLGRERRGYTF.

The V call is TRBV5-5, the J call TRBJ2-5; 13 nucleotides match TRBD2. This CDR3 spans 17 amino acids. Per germline, CDR1 SGHKS and CDR2 YYEKEE (reference sequence). Germline trimming cut 5 bases from V and 2 bases from J; bases unmatched to any gene: 9. The CDR3 bases are TGTGCCAGCAGTTCTATTCCGGGACTAGCGGGGCAAGAGACCCAGTACTTC. It translates to CASSSIPGLAGQETQYF.

The V call is TRBV6-2 or TRBV6-3, the J call TRBJ1-2; D gene ambiguous. Between the trimmed V and J ends, which lost 2 bases and 6 bases, there was a span of 16 bases. Germline CDR1 MNHEY, CDR2 SVGEGT. There are 15 residues in the CDR3. CDR3 amino acids: CASSYRRGGSNGYTF. CDR3 in DNA: TGTGCCAGCAGTTACCGAAGAGGAGGATCCAATGGCTACACCTTC.

This chain joins TRBV4-1 and TRBJ1-4; maybe TRBD1 (5 bases). With 2 bases removed from V and 1 base from J, the gap between germline ends came to 5 bases. Per germline, CDR1 MGHRA and CDR2 YSYEKL. CDR3 length: 14 amino acids. The CDR3 here is CASSQQGTNEKLFF. CDR3 bases: TGCGCCAGCAGCCAACAGGGAACTAATGAAAAACTGTTTTTT.

This clone was detected a few times. CDR3 coding DNA: TGTGCCAGCAGGGGCGATGGACTCTATGGCTACACCTTC. Translation gives CASRGDGLYGYTF. This chain links TRBV2 with TRBJ1-2; the D is unclear. In germline, CDR1 is SNHLY, CDR2 FYNNEI. This CDR3 has 13 residues. V lost 6 bases and J lost 4, with 12 bases in between.

The table lists this clone with a few counts. The CDR3 DNA reads as TGTGCCAGCAGCCCTGCCGCTCAGGGGGCGATTGGCTACACCTTC. Translated, it gives CASSPAAQGAIGYTF. The chain links TRBV9 to TRBJ1-2; 8 nucleotides match TRBD1. The junction had 12 bases not matched to a gene; V was cut back by 4 bases and J by 7 bases. Germline loops: CDR1 SGDLS, CDR2 YYNGEE. The CDR3 runs 15 residues.

This chain joins TRBV5-1 and TRBJ2-7, with 7 bases aligning to TRBD2. The CDR3 runs 19 residues. The junction had 22 bases not matched to a gene; V was cut back by 4 bases and J by 3 bases. CDR1 and CDR2 from the germline V gene are SGHRS and YFSETQ. The CDR3 nucleotides read TGCGCCAGCAGCCGATGGACTAGTCAGTCTGCGGGCCAACTCTACGAGCAGTACTTC. It specifies CASSRWTSQSAGQLYEQYF.

This chain uses TRBV14 with TRBJ1-1; D gene ambiguous. Germline V CDR1 and CDR2: SGHDN, FVKESK. Deletions cut 2 bases from V and 9 bases from J, with 7 bases between. The CDR3 runs to 11 residues. This CDR3 reads CASSQTAQAFF. The CDR3 DNA follows: TGTGCCAGCAGCCAAACAGCTCAAGCTTTCTTT.

The count of this clone is one. This chain uses TRBV7-8 with TRBJ2-7; 9 bases are shared with TRBD2. The germline V gene encodes CDR1 SGHVS and CDR2 FQNEAQ. The CDR3 has 18 residues. V trimming: 4 bases; J trimming: 3 bases; junction bases outside the gene matches: 16. CDR3 region: CASSSPPRTSVRNYEQYF. CDR3 nucleotides: TGTGCCAGCAGCTCCCCCCCGAGGACTAGCGTCCGGAACTACGAGCAGTACTTC.

This chain connects TRBV5-1 to TRBJ1-1, with D tentatively TRBD1 (5 bases). Germline V CDR1 and CDR2: SGHRS, YFSETQ. This CDR3 spans 15 amino acids. V was pared by 2 bases and J by 0 bases, with 11 bases between. The CDR3 spells CASSFGGTLNTEAFF. The CDR3 DNA is TGCGCCAGCAGCTTCGGAGGGACGCTGAACACTGAAGCTTTCTTT.

This chain joins TRBV6-1 and TRBJ2-3, with D perhaps matching TRBD2 (7 bases). CDR3 size: 16 residues. V gave up 2 bases and J gave up 4 bases, with 16 bases separating them. The V gene's germline CDR1 is MNHNS and CDR2 SASEGT. The CDR3 sequence is CASSESGRGGADTQYF. Here the CDR3 DNA reads TGTGCCAGCAGTGAAAGTGGCAGGGGAGGGGCAGATACGCAGTATTTT.

The chain recombines TRBV28 with TRBJ1-5; a possible D gene is TRBD1 (6 bases). This CDR3 has 14 residues. The V end was cut by 5 bases, the J end by 5 bases, with 13 bases between. The germline gives CDR1 MDHEN, CDR2 SYDVKM. CDR3: CASSHGQRYQPQHF. The CDR3 nucleotides are TGTGCCAGCAGTCATGGACAGCGGTATCAGCCCCAGCATTTT.

This rearrangement joins TRBV6-9 to TRBJ1-6, with D possibly TRBD1 on 6 matching bases. Trimming stripped 2 bases from V and 7 bases from J, with 9 bases between. This CDR3 region has 14 residues. Germline V gives CDR1 MNHGY, CDR2 SVAAGI. The CDR3 loop reads CASSYGQGNSPLHF. The CDR3 nucleotides read TGTGCCAGCAGTTATGGGCAGGGGAATTCACCCCTCCACTTT.

There are a few counts of this clone. CDR3 region: CASSLVPGQGAGSTF. The DNA of the CDR3 is TGTGCCAGCAGTCTAGTACCGGGACAGGGGGCAGGGTCCACCTTC. V is TRBV6-5 and J is TRBJ1-2; TRBD1 agrees at 12 bases. This CDR3 spans 15 amino acids. Germline V gives CDR1 MNHEY, CDR2 SVGAGI. V was pared by 5 bases and J by 13 bases, with 14 bases of the junction left unmatched.

In this sample, this clone turned up once. The V and J genes are TRBV11-2 and TRBJ1-1; 7 positions match TRBD1. The CDR3 loop spans 18 amino acids. Germline-derived CDR1 and CDR2 are SGHAT and FQNNGV. J gave up 0 bases and V 2 bases, and 12 bases lay outside the gene matches. This chain's CDR3 is CASSLLSPGQSMNTEAFF. The CDR3 DNA reads as TGTGCCAGCAGCTTACTAAGCCCGGGACAGTCCATGAACACTGAAGCTTTCTTT.